The 18 T cell receptor beta chains in this list originate from one sample, sequenced in a study of glioma-infiltrating T cells. Amplification of TCR alpha and beta CDR3 regions from RNA used iRepertoire nested multiplex PCR. TCRdb redid the calling of the multiplex PCR reads with MiXCR, one entry per CDR3 protein. Counted here are around 350,000 distinct CDR3 sequences, 41% occurring once; the ten biggest clones make up 12%. The specimen sequenced was glioma tissue, nonneoplastic brain tissue, or PBMCs (not recorded which). Every receptor here comes from a human donor with low-grade glioma or glioblastoma, undergoing nonglioma brain surgery, or in good health (not recorded which).

This chain links TRBV7-4 with TRBJ1-2; D perhaps matches TRBD1 (5 bases). The CDR3 covers 13 residues. Germline V gene data show CDR1 as SGHVT and CDR2 as SQSDAQ. Trimming removed 5 bases from V and 8 bases from J, with 15 bases in between. The CDR3 region is CASSVGEGQGYTF. The DNA for the CDR3 is TGTGCCAGCAGCGTAGGGGAAGGGCAAGGCTACACCTTC.

V gene TRBV7-2 combines with J gene TRBJ2-7; D uncertain. The CDR3 sequence is 14 residues long. Per germline, CDR1 SGHTA and CDR2 FQGNSA. V was pared by 2 bases and J by 1 base, with 9 bases between. This CDR3 is CASSLQFESYEQYF. DNA of the CDR3: TGTGCCAGCAGCTTACAGTTCGAGTCCTACGAGCAGTACTTC.

This clonotype was found many times. This chain connects TRBV6-1 to TRBJ1-2; maybe TRBD1 (5 bases). With 5 bases removed from V and 0 bases from J, the gap between germline ends came to 10 bases. Germline CDR1 is MNHNS and CDR2 is SASEGT. The CDR3 loop spans 14 amino acids. The CDR3 region has the DNA TGTGCCAGCAGTCGCCTACAGGCTAACTATGGCTACACCTTC. This encodes CASSRLQANYGYTF.

The chain joins TRBV20-1 to TRBJ1-1; D is unresolved. Germline V gene sequence: CDR1 DFQATT, CDR2 SNEGSKA (reference sequence). V was pared by 3 bases and J by 7 bases, with 12 bases between. CDR3 length: 12 amino acids. The CDR3 loop is CSARATKDEAFF. CDR3 bases: TGCAGTGCTAGGGCTACCAAGGATGAAGCTTTCTTT.

The chain links TRBV27 to TRBJ2-1; 9 bases are shared with TRBD1. The CDR3 has 16 residues. Germline values: CDR1 MNHEY, CDR2 SMNVEV (reference sequence). With 6 bases clipped from V and 15 bases from J, the junction kept 21 bases outside the gene matches. The CDR3 loop reads CASSLTTGTGRDQRFF. The CDR3 DNA is TGTGCCAGCAGCCTCACAACCGGGACAGGGAGGGACCAGAGGTTCTTC.

The J gene is TRBJ1-2, the V gene TRBV27; D gene ambiguous. The germline CDR1 and CDR2 sequences are MNHEY and SMNVEV (reference sequence). The V gene lost 6 bases and the J gene lost 2 bases, with 16 bases spanning the gap. The CDR3 is 15 amino acids. DNA of the CDR3: TGTGCCAGCAGCTCGTTAAGACCAGCGAACTATGGCTACACCTTC. This encodes CASSSLRPANYGYTF.

Points on this clonotype: This CDR3 fails to terminate in the conserved phenylalanine or tryptophan, so it likely reflects a read error. The rearrangement uses TRBV27 and TRBJ2-3; D gene ambiguous. The CDR3 is made up of 15 amino acids. Germline CDR1 MNHEY, CDR2 SMNVEV (reference sequence). The ends were cut back, 2 bases at V and 3 bases at J, with 12 bases in the middle. CDR3 coding DNA: TGTGCCAGCAGTTTAATGCCAGGACGGACAGATACGCAGTATTCT. This translates into CASSLMPGRTDTQYS.

The rearrangement links TRBV2 to TRBJ1-1, with a tentative D call TRBD1 (5 bases). The CDR3 loop spans 13 amino acids. Germline CDR1 reads SNHLY; CDR2 reads FYNNEI. V lost 9 bases, J lost 1 base, and 12 bases lay in between. CDR3 bases: TGTGCCAGTAGTAACGACAGGAACACTGAAGCTTTCTTT. Residues: CASSNDRNTEAFF.

V usage is TRBV25-1 and J usage is TRBJ1-4, with 8 bases aligning to TRBD1. CDR3 length equals 14 residues. The ends lost 5 bases at V and 15 bases at J; junction bases unmatched: 14. Germline CDR1 and CDR2: MGHDK and SYGVNS. CDR3 region: CASSSGQVRLGLFF. The DNA for the CDR3 is TGTGCCAGCAGTTCGGGACAGGTCAGACTAGGGTTGTTTTTT.

About this clonotype: One base away lies a much larger clone, so this may be a sequencing read error. The J gene is TRBJ2-3, the V gene TRBV19, with D possibly TRBD1 on 6 matching bases. The CDR3 length is 15 residues. The germline V and J ends were trimmed by 4 bases and 7 bases, with 18 bases remaining between them. CDR1 and CDR2 from the germline V gene are LNHDA and SQIVND (reference sequence). This CDR3 is CASSTGTWGSHTQYF. In DNA form, the CDR3 reads TGTGCCAGTAGTACCGGGACATGGGGCTCTCATACGCAGTATTTT. The full variable domain, in which reference TRBV19 and TRBJ2-3 provide the parts outside the CDR3, is DGGITQSPKYLFRKEGQNVTLSCEQNLNHDAMYWYRQDPGQGLRLIYYSQIVNDFQKGDIAEGYSVSREKKESFPLTVTSAQKNPTAFYLCASSTGTWGSHTQYFGPGTRLTVL.

This clonotype was seen once. The chain links TRBV6-2 or TRBV6-3 to TRBJ1-1, with D unresolved. This CDR3 has 13 amino acids. The germline gives CDR1 MNHEY, CDR2 SVGEGT. Trimming stripped 10 bases from V and 0 bases from J, with 12 bases between. CDR3 loop: CATYEGLNTEAFF. CDR3 coding DNA: TGTGCCACCTACGAAGGGTTGAACACTGAAGCTTTCTTT.

In the case of this clonotype: This likely comes from a read error, as the CDR3 has no conserved phenylalanine or tryptophan at its end. In DNA, the CDR3 is TGTGCCAGCAGTCGAACAGGGGTATGGGGGGAGCTGTTTCTT. It yields the protein CASSRTGVWGELFL. The gene calls are TRBV27 and TRBJ2-2, with 7 bases aligning to TRBD1. Germline assignment: CDR1 MNHEY and CDR2 SMNVEV (reference sequence). With 5 bases clipped from V and 8 bases from J, the junction kept 8 bases outside the gene matches. The CDR3 runs to 14 residues.

This chain joins TRBV14 and TRBJ1-2; 10 nucleotides line up with TRBD1. Germline V gives CDR1 SGHDN, CDR2 FVKESK. There are 16 residues in the CDR3. V lost 3 bases to trimming and J lost 4 bases; unmatched junction nucleotides: 8. Here the CDR3 DNA reads TGTGCCAGCAGCCACTCCGGGACAGGGGACGGCTATGGCTACACCTTC. Amino acid sequence: CASSHSGTGDGYGYTF.

This clonotype was picked up a small number of times. The chain joins TRBV10-3 to TRBJ2-7, with D maybe TRBD2 (6 bases). CDR3 size: 12 residues. Germline lookup yields CDR1 ENHRY and CDR2 SYGVKD. The germline V and J ends were trimmed by 2 bases and 6 bases, with 8 bases remaining between them. The DNA of the CDR3 is TGTGCCATCAGTGAGGGAGGGGCCGAGCAGTACTTC. Translated, it gives CAISEGGAEQYF.

This clonotype was counted at least ten times. The chain is built from TRBV20-1 and TRBJ2-3; D not certain. The CDR3 sequence is 14 residues long. V lost 8 bases to trimming and J lost 0 bases, with 15 bases between them. The germline CDR1 and CDR2 sequences are DFQATT and SNEGSKA (reference sequence). The DNA for the CDR3 is TGCAGTCCACTCCCCAGACCTAGCACAGATACGCAGTATTTT. Amino acids: CSPLPRPSTDTQYF.

Concerning this clonotype: Possible read error: a much larger clone is one base away. V usage is TRBV20-1 and J usage is TRBJ2-5, with D perhaps TRBD2 (6 bases). The CDR3 length is 12 residues. The germline CDR1 and CDR2 sequences are DFQATT and SNEGSKA (reference sequence). The CDR3 spells CSAADYQETRYF. The CDR3 DNA sequence: TGCAGTGCTGCGGACTACCAAGAGACCCGGTACTTC.

On this clonotype: A single base separates this from a much larger clone, so it may be a read error. The chain has TRBV20-1 and TRBJ1-5, with 9 bases identical to TRBD1. Unmatched junction bases numbered 12, after V lost 2 bases and J lost 4 bases. The CDR3 is 17 amino acids. Germline lookup yields CDR1 DFQATT and CDR2 SNEGSKA (reference sequence). The CDR3 region has the DNA TGCAGTGCTAGACATAAGGACAGGGGATTCCGGAATCAGCCCCAGCATTTT. It yields the protein CSARHKDRGFRNQPQHF.

Turning to this clonotype: A much larger clone differs from this one at a single base, so this may be a read error. The rearrangement uses TRBV27 and TRBJ1-2; maybe TRBD1 (5 bases). The CDR3 totals 15 residues. Looked up from germline, CDR1 is MNHEY and CDR2 is SMNVEV (reference sequence). Trimming left V 3 bases short and J 8 bases short, with 19 bases between. DNA of the CDR3: TGTGCCAGCAGTTTTGGGTCAGGGTGCATTTACGGCTACACCTTC. Protein product: CASSFGSGCIYGYTF.